A selection of T cell receptor beta chains follows, all from one sample in a study of chemoradiotherapy in HPV16-positive cancers. Generated by immunoSEQ multiplex PCR, the TCRdb table keeps only in-frame clones and is missing some. The sample has approximately 9,400 clones, 85% to 90% seen once; the top ten hold roughly 3.8%. The sequenced sample was blood, obtained from a patient who underwent chemoradiotherapy. These receptors all come from a human donor with HPV-associated anogenital cancer. The CDR3 runs from the conserved cysteine through the conserved F or W. The order of the fields is CDR3 DNA, CDR3 protein, J gene, V gene, D gene. The D gene is left open where the match is weak.

TGTGCCACCGCCTTGGGTCGGGGCTACACCTTC,CATALGRGYTF,TRBJ1-2,TRBV28,-
TGTGCCAGCATTGGCAGCATGAATTCACCCCTCCACTTT,CASIGSMNSPLHF,TRBJ1-6,TRBV2,-
TGTGCCACCAGCAGAGCCCTTGGCGGGACTAGCGGCGAGCAGTACTTC,CATSRALGGTSGEQYF,TRBJ2-7,TRBV15,TRBD2
TGTGCCAGCAGTTACCCACAGGGAACTAATGAAAAACTGTTTTTT,CASSYPQGTNEKLFF,TRBJ1-4,TRBV28,-
TGTGCCAGCAGTCAATATGGCGACTTTTCTGAAAAACTGTTTTTT,CASSQYGDFSEKLFF,TRBJ1-4,TRBV6-6,-
TGTGCCAGCAGCTTAGCCAGCGGGAGTCGCTCCTACGAGCAGTACTTC,CASSLASGSRSYEQYF,TRBJ2-7,TRBV7-2,TRBD2
TGTGCCACCTCGAAGACAGGGTCGGCATCCGGGGAGCTGTTTTTT,CATSKTGSASGELFF,TRBJ2-2,TRBV19,TRBD1
TGCAGCGTCCGACAGGGGGGCATGAACACTGAAGCTTTCTTT,CSVRQGGMNTEAFF,TRBJ1-1,TRBV29-1,TRBD1
TGTGCCAGCAGTGTTGGGACTAGCGGCGTGTATACGCAGTATTTT,CASSVGTSGVYTQYF,TRBJ2-3,TRBV6-4,TRBD2
TGTGCCAGTAGTACGACAGCATATAGCAATCAGCCCCAGCATTTT,CASSTTAYSNQPQHF,TRBJ1-5,TRBV19,-
TGTGCCACCAGGAGCTATGGCTACACCTTC,CATRSYGYTF,TRBJ1-2,TRBV2,-
TGCAGCGCACGAGGGGGGTACGACACCTTC,CSARGGYDTF,TRBJ1-2,TRBV29-1,-
TGTGCCAGCAGTGCGGACCCCCGACTAGCCAAAAACATTCAGTACTTC,CASSADPRLAKNIQYF,TRBJ2-4,TRBV28,-
TGTGCCAGCAGCTCAGAGACAGGGTACGAGCAGTACTTC,CASSSETGYEQYF,TRBJ2-7,TRBV7-2,TRBD1